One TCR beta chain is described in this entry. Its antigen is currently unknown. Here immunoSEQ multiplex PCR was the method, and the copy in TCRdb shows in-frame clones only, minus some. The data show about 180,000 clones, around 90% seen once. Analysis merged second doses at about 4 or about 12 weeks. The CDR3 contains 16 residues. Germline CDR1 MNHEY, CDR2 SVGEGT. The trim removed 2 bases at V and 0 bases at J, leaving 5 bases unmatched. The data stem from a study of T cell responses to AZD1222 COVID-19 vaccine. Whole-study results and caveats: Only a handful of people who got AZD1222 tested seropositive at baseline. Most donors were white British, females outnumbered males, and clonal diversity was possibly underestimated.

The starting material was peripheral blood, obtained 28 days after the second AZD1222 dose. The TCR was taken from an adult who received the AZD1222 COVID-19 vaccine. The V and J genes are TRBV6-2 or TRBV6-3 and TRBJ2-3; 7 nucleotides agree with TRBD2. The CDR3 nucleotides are TGTGCCAGCAGTTACCGACTGGGAGGGAGCACAGATACGCAGTATTTT. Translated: CASSYRLGGSTDTQYF.